Listed here are 29 T cell receptor beta chains from one sample, sequenced in a study of shared clonotypes between healthy human individuals. Generated by immunoSEQ multiplex PCR, the TCRdb table keeps only in-frame clones and is missing some. This sample carries some 2 million clones, approximately 94% of them seen once, and the ten largest clones take more than 0.9%. Naive CD8 populations comprised CD45RO-negative cells positively selected for CCR7, excluding terminally differentiated effector memory CD45RA+ cells. Sequenced: naive CD8+ T cells sorted from blood. Source of these receptors: a man between 18 and 29 years old in good health.

The chain links TRBV5-1 to TRBJ1-1, with a tentative D call TRBD1 (6 bases). CDR1 and CDR2 (germline): SGHRS, YFSETQ. Trimming shortened V by 2 bases and J by 2 bases, and 10 bases separated the two germline ends. CDR3 length: 14 residues. CDR3 nucleotides: TGCGCCAGCAGCTTCGACAGGATCAACACTGAAGCTTTCTTT. Translation: CASSFDRINTEAFF.

This CDR3 is CASSVGAGAGDTQYF. Written as DNA, the CDR3 is TGTGCCAGCAGCGTAGGAGCGGGGGCCGGAGATACGCAGTATTTT. The rearrangement uses TRBV9 and TRBJ2-3, with 8 bases lining up with TRBD2. Germline V gene data show CDR1 as SGDLS and CDR2 as YYNGEE. V dropped 0 bases and J dropped 5; count of bases not matched to a gene: 5. The CDR3 is made up of 15 amino acids.

V gene TRBV5-4 combines with J gene TRBJ2-1, with TRBD1 identical over 8 bases. In germline, CDR1 is SGHNT, CDR2 YYREEE (reference sequence). Losses at the gene ends were 0 bases for V and 5 bases for J; bases not matched to a gene: 4. The CDR3 consists of 15 residues. The CDR3, as DNA: TGTGCCAGCAGCTTGGAACAGGGGGGCCACAATGAGCAGTTCTTC. It is translated as CASSLEQGGHNEQFF.

V usage is TRBV6-5 and J usage is TRBJ2-5; TRBD2 matches 7 bases. The CDR3 runs to 14 residues. Germline CDR1 and CDR2: MNHEY and SVGAGI. V lost 2 bases, J lost 4 bases, and 4 bases stayed unmatched. As DNA, the CDR3 is TGTGCCAGCAGTTACGAAGGGAGGGCAGAGACCCAGTACTTC. This sequence encodes CASSYEGRAETQYF.

The rearrangement joins TRBV6-1 to TRBJ1-5, with 7 nucleotides matching TRBD1. V lost 2 bases to trimming and J lost 0 bases; unmatched junction nucleotides: 13. This CDR3 has 19 amino acids. Germline V lookup: CDR1 MNHNS, CDR2 SASEGT. CDR3 sequence reads: CASSERPPGQIYSNQPQHF. The CDR3 nucleotides are TGTGCCAGCAGTGAAAGGCCACCGGGACAGATTTATAGCAATCAGCCCCAGCATTTT.

The chain is built from TRBV5-1 and TRBJ2-7; 9 bases fit TRBD1. Germline CDR1 and CDR2: SGHRS and YFSETQ. Germline trimming cut 6 bases from V and 3 bases from J; bases unmatched to any gene: 4. The CDR3 runs 13 residues. The CDR3 coding sequence is TGCGCCAGCACGGGGACAGGGCGCTACGAGCAGTACTTC. Translation gives CASTGTGRYEQYF.

The chain carries TRBV6-6 and TRBJ2-7; maybe TRBD1 (5 bases). CDR3 length: 13 residues. CDR1 is MNHNY and CDR2 is SVGAGI in the germline V gene (reference sequence). V was pared by 11 bases and J by 2 bases, with 16 bases between. CDR3 residues: CAAQADRAYEQYF. The CDR3 region has the DNA TGTGCCGCTCAGGCCGACAGAGCCTACGAGCAGTACTTC.

The chain couples TRBV19 to TRBJ2-3; weak D call: TRBD1 (6 bases). This CDR3 contains 17 residues. Trimming took 1 base from V and 6 from J, leaving 20 bases between them. The germline CDR1 and CDR2 sequences are LNHDA and SQIVND (reference sequence). The CDR3: CASSIVYDRNYYDTQYF. The CDR3 bases are TGTGCCAGTAGTATAGTGTACGACAGGAATTATTATGATACGCAGTATTTT.

V usage is TRBV2 and J usage is TRBJ2-3; no firm D call. This CDR3 is built from 15 residues. The germline CDR1 and CDR2 sequences are SNHLY and FYNNEI. The V and J ends lost 10 bases and 1 base respectively, with 18 bases between them. CDR3 coding DNA: TGTGCCAAGCAGGTCAGACATACAGGCACAGATACGCAGTATTTT. Protein: CAKQVRHTGTDTQYF.

The chain combines TRBV4-1 with TRBJ2-1; D is unclear. Deletions cut 4 bases from V and 8 bases from J, with 9 bases between. The CDR3 is 12 residues long. CDR1 MGHRA and CDR2 YSYEKL come from the germline V gene. DNA of the CDR3: TGCGCCAGCAGCCCCGCCCCGGATGAGCAGTTCTTC. Translation: CASSPAPDEQFF.

This sequence joins TRBV5-1 and TRBJ2-1; TRBD2 aligns across 10 bases. Germline values: CDR1 SGHRS, CDR2 YFSETQ. The CDR3 covers 16 residues. Trimming at V came to 4 bases and at J to 5 bases, leaving 9 bases not matched to a gene. CDR3 nucleotides: TGCGCCAGCAGCGAATCTAGCGGGGGAAGGGACAATGAGCAGTTCTTC. Its protein product is CASSESSGGRDNEQFF.

This chain joins TRBV4-1 and TRBJ2-7; 10 bases are a match to TRBD2. V trimming: 5 bases; J trimming: 6 bases; junction bases outside the gene matches: 7. This CDR3 region has 14 residues. Germline V gene lookup returns CDR1 MGHRA and CDR2 YSYEKL. CDR3 nucleotide sequence: TGCGCCAGCAGCGGCCTAGCGGGAGAGGGCGAGCAGTACTTC. Its protein product is CASSGLAGEGEQYF.

This clone was picked up one time. The gene calls are TRBV19 and TRBJ2-6; no definite D call. This CDR3 has 16 amino acids. V was shortened by 7 bases and J by 0 bases, with 13 bases between the two germline ends. Germline V gene lookup returns CDR1 LNHDA and CDR2 SQIVND (reference sequence). In DNA form, the CDR3 reads TGTGCCAGTATAGCTACTATGAGCTCTGGGGCCAACGTCCTGACTTTC. Protein: CASIATMSSGANVLTF.

Only one count was recorded for this clone. The gene calls are TRBV27 and TRBJ2-7; D is unclear. Trimming shortened V by 0 bases and J by 5 bases, and 8 bases separated the two germline ends. The CDR3 is made up of 13 amino acids. The V gene's germline CDR1 is MNHEY and CDR2 SMNVEV (reference sequence). CDR3 amino acids: CASSLSLWNEQYF. CDR3 coding DNA: TGTGCCAGCAGTTTATCCCTCTGGAACGAGCAGTACTTC.

V and J are TRBV10-3 and TRBJ1-4; D is possibly TRBD1 (6 bases). This CDR3 region has 14 residues. Germline V gene lookup returns CDR1 ENHRY and CDR2 SYGVKD. V was cut by 2 bases and J by 6 bases, with 10 bases left in between. Here the CDR3 reads CAISETGADEKLFF. The CDR3 DNA sequence: TGTGCCATCAGTGAGACGGGGGCGGATGAAAAACTGTTTTTT.

V and J are TRBV10-2 and TRBJ2-3; 8 bases line up with TRBD1. The V gene end was trimmed by 0 bases and the J gene end by 7 bases; junction bases not matched to a gene: 3. The germline gives CDR1 WSHSY, CDR2 SAAADI. The length of the CDR3 is 14 residues. The CDR3 DNA reads as TGCGCCAGCAGTGAGTCGCAGGGGGCACATACGCAGTATTTT. It specifies CASSESQGAHTQYF.

The chain has TRBV2 and TRBJ2-7, with D perhaps given as TRBD1 or TRBD2 (5 bases each). V lost 0 bases to trimming and J lost 0 bases, with 12 bases between them. The CDR3 contains 16 residues. Germline V gene sequence: CDR1 SNHLY, CDR2 FYNNEI. CDR3 DNA sequence: TGTGCCAGCAGTGAAGCCCCAGGGACCGGCTCCTACGAGCAGTACTTC. It is translated as CASSEAPGTGSYEQYF.

The rearrangement uses TRBV6-6 and TRBJ2-2, with a weak D call TRBD2 (5 bases). The germline V gene has CDR1 MNHNY and CDR2 SVGAGI (reference sequence). V was trimmed by 5 bases and J by 8 bases, leaving 9 bases between them. The CDR3 is made up of 12 amino acids. The CDR3: CASSTPGGELFF. Written as DNA, the CDR3 is TGTGCCAGCAGTACCCCGGGGGGGGAGCTGTTTTTT.

The rearrangement links TRBV5-6 to TRBJ1-2; 8 bases match TRBD1. The CDR3 runs to 16 residues. Germline V gene lookup returns CDR1 SGHDT and CDR2 YYEEEE. The ends lost 4 bases at V and 4 bases at J; junction bases unmatched: 12. The DNA of the CDR3 is TGTGCCAGCAGCCTGGAAAAGGACAGGGACCTCTATGGCTACACCTTC. Translating gives CASSLEKDRDLYGYTF.

This clone was recorded only once. The chain combines TRBV9 with TRBJ2-3; 8 nucleotides line up with TRBD1. With 0 bases clipped from V and 5 bases from J, the junction kept 14 bases outside the gene matches. Germline loops: CDR1 SGDLS, CDR2 YYNGEE. The CDR3 spans 18 residues. CDR3 bases: TGTGCCAGCAGCGTAGAAGATATCGGCAGGGGGCCTCAAGATACGCAGTATTTT. It specifies CASSVEDIGRGPQDTQYF. Full variable domain (rest looked up from reference TRBV9 and TRBJ2-3): DSGVTQTPKHLITATGQRVTLRCSPRSGDLSVYWYQQSLDQGLQFLIQYYNGEERAKGNILERFSAQQFPDLHSELNLSSLELGDSALYFCASSVEDIGRGPQDTQYFGPGTRLTVL.

V and J are TRBV11-2 and TRBJ2-4, with no clear D. Germline values: CDR1 SGHAT, CDR2 FQNNGV. The V gene lost 3 bases and the J gene lost 5 bases, with 11 bases spanning the gap. CDR3 length equals 14 residues. In DNA, the CDR3 is TGTGCCAGCAGCTTTCTGGGATTCGAAAACATTCAGTACTTC. It codes for CASSFLGFENIQYF.

The chain has TRBV27 and TRBJ2-1; D possibly corresponds to TRBD2 (6 bases). This CDR3 is 15 amino acids long. The germline CDR1 and CDR2 sequences are MNHEY and SMNVEV (reference sequence). V lost 7 bases, J lost 0 bases, and 13 bases lay in between. The CDR3 sequence: CASIGGTSSYNEQFF. The CDR3 bases are TGTGCCAGCATTGGGGGGACGAGCTCCTACAATGAGCAGTTCTTC.

This chain uses TRBV4-1 with TRBJ2-7; D perhaps matches TRBD2 (5 bases). CDR3 length: 12 residues. Germline lookup yields CDR1 MGHRA and CDR2 YSYEKL. V was cut by 3 bases and J by 5 bases, with 8 bases left in between. This CDR3 is CASSQYGDEQYF. DNA of the CDR3: TGCGCCAGCAGCCAGTACGGGGACGAGCAGTACTTC.

The count of this clone is one. V and J are TRBV13 and TRBJ2-1; tentatively, D is TRBD2 (6 bases). Trimming stripped 5 bases from V and 3 bases from J, with 8 bases between. The length of the CDR3 is 13 residues. Germline-derived CDR1 and CDR2 are PRHDT and FYEKMQ (reference sequence). CDR3 sequence: CASSATSYNEQFF. The DNA of the CDR3 is TGTGCCAGCAGCGCGACTAGCTACAATGAGCAGTTCTTC. Variable domain in full (rest from reference TRBV13 and TRBJ2-1): AAGVIQSPRHLIKEKRETATLKCYPIPRHDTVYWYQQGPGQDPQFLISFYEKMQSDKGSIPDRFSAQQFSDYHSELNMSSLELGDSALYFCASSATSYNEQFFGPGTRLTVL.

V and J are TRBV6-5 and TRBJ1-3; TRBD1 matches at 7 bases. The junction had 9 bases not matched to a gene; V was cut back by 6 bases and J by 4 bases. CDR3 size: 15 residues. Germline values: CDR1 MNHEY, CDR2 SVGAGI. The CDR3 region has the DNA TGTGCCAGCAGCCCTTGGACAGGTGGCGGAAACACCATATATTTT. Protein: CASSPWTGGGNTIYF.

The genes are TRBV27 and TRBJ2-1; 11 bases agree with TRBD2. The CDR3 runs 15 residues. J was trimmed by 8 bases and V by 2 bases; bases with no gene match: 5. Per germline, CDR1 MNHEY and CDR2 SMNVEV (reference sequence). The CDR3 region is CASSLLLAGADEQFF. DNA for the CDR3: TGTGCCAGCAGTTTACTACTAGCGGGAGCGGATGAGCAGTTCTTC.

The chain has TRBV7-9 and TRBJ2-3; 7 bases agree with TRBD1. The germline V gene has CDR1 SEHNR and CDR2 FQNEAQ (reference sequence). CDR3 length equals 15 residues. With V trimmed by 2 bases and J by 5 bases, 7 bases remained unmatched. The CDR3: CASSLSDRTGDTQYF. The DNA of the CDR3 is TGTGCCAGCAGCTTATCGGACAGGACGGGAGATACGCAGTATTTT.

The chain has TRBV5-1 and TRBJ2-7, with 13 bases aligning to TRBD2. The CDR3 has 17 residues. Germline loops: CDR1 SGHRS, CDR2 YFSETQ. With V trimmed by 0 bases and J by 4 bases, 7 bases remained unmatched. This chain's CDR3 is CASSLVPGLAGMYEQYF. CDR3 bases: TGCGCCAGCAGCTTGGTTCCGGGACTAGCGGGAATGTACGAGCAGTACTTC.

The rearrangement uses TRBV30 and TRBJ2-1, with D perhaps being TRBD1 or TRBD2 (5 bases each). CDR3 size: 11 residues. The germline gives CDR1 GTSNPN, CDR2 SVGIG (reference sequence). The V end lost 2 bases, the J end lost 9 bases, and 8 bases lay between the germline ends. The CDR3 loop is CAWSWGSEQFF. Here the CDR3 DNA reads TGTGCCTGGAGTTGGGGGAGTGAGCAGTTCTTC.